These 23 T cell receptor beta chains share one sample of origin, sequenced in a study of cytomegalovirus exposure and HLA in healthy donors. The PCR had 60 Vbeta and 13 Jbeta primers. Profiling relied on immunoSEQ multiplex PCR, and the TCRdb table lists in-frame clones only, not all of them. The table shows over 150,000 clones, with 75% to 85% occurring only once. Sequencing was done on a sample of PBMCs. The source of these receptors is a male donor in good health and CMV-seropositive.

The chain links TRBV19 to TRBJ1-5; no reliable D call. The CDR3 spans 13 residues. Per the germline V gene, CDR1 is LNHDA and CDR2 is SQIVND (reference sequence). V lost 2 bases and J 7 bases, leaving 9 bases between the germline ends. The CDR3 here is CASSIRREQPQHF. CDR3 bases: TGTGCCAGTAGTATAAGGCGGGAGCAGCCCCAGCATTTT.

The sample holds a few counts of this clone. At one end the junction does not follow the germline gene, possibly because of a read error. The genes are TRBV9 and TRBJ1-4; 10 bases are a match to TRBD1. This CDR3 comprises 14 residues. Per germline, CDR1 SGDLS and CDR2 YYNGEE. The CDR3 bases are TGTGCCAGCAGCGTAGAGGGACAGGGGATAGAACTGCTTTTT. It translates to CASSVEGQGIELLF.

With respect to this clone: The junction departs from the called germline gene at one end, perhaps through a read error. The DNA for the CDR3 is TGTTCCAGCAGCTTAGACGGCAGGGGGCGGTATGGCTACACCTTC. Translating gives CSSSLDGRGRYGYTF. The V and J genes are TRBV7-9 and TRBJ1-2, with TRBD1 identical over 8 bases. The germline V gene has CDR1 SEHNR and CDR2 FQNEAQ (reference sequence). The CDR3 has 15 residues.

This clone was seen a handful of times. The V gene is TRBV2, the J gene TRBJ1-6; no firm D call. V lost 2 bases and J 1 base, leaving 12 bases between the germline ends. Germline loops: CDR1 SNHLY, CDR2 FYNNEI. CDR3 length equals 17 residues. CDR3 coding DNA: TGTGCCAGCAGTGAAAGGTCGGTGAGGTCCTATAATTCACCCCTCCACTTT. This sequence encodes CASSERSVRSYNSPLHF.

This chain connects TRBV5-6 to TRBJ2-5; D possibly corresponds to TRBD2 (6 bases). The DNA matches TRBJ2-7 better at its end, which makes the J call doubtful. Germline-derived CDR1 and CDR2 are SGHDT and YYEEEE. The CDR3 loop spans 15 amino acids. The CDR3: CASTSPREYSYEQYF. As DNA, the CDR3 is TGTGCCAGCACCTCCCCTCGGGAGTACTCCTACGAGCAGTACTTC.

The chain joins TRBV18 to TRBJ1-2; 7 bases map to TRBD1. The CDR3 loop spans 17 amino acids. Germline-derived CDR1 and CDR2 are KGHSH and LQKENI. After removal of 6 bases from V and 0 bases from J, the junction contained 13 bases not matched to a gene. CDR3 sequence: CASSRTQGILTNYGYTF. CDR3 DNA: TGTGCCAGCTCGCGGACACAGGGGATCCTGACTAACTATGGCTACACCTTC.

The chain couples TRBV7-3 to TRBJ1-1; D might be TRBD1 (6 bases). V dropped 0 bases and J dropped 0 bases, with 8 bases sitting between them. Germline values: CDR1 SGHTA, CDR2 FQGTGA. This CDR3 contains 15 residues. The CDR3 is CASSLTSGVNTEAFF. CDR3 nucleotides: TGTGCCAGCAGCTTAACGTCAGGGGTGAACACTGAAGCTTTCTTT.

The chain couples TRBV9 to TRBJ1-2; D is uncertain. In germline, CDR1 is SGDLS, CDR2 YYNGEE. The germline V and J ends were trimmed by 3 bases and 9 bases, with 15 bases remaining between them. The length of the CDR3 is 13 residues. The CDR3: CASSDPDYGCYTF. In DNA form, the CDR3 reads TGTGCCAGCAGCGACCCAGACTATGGTTGCTACACCTTC.

This rearrangement joins TRBV4-1 to TRBJ2-2, with D tentatively TRBD1 (5 bases). V was cut by 4 bases and J by 3 bases, with 15 bases left in between. Per germline, CDR1 MGHRA and CDR2 YSYEKL. The CDR3 totals 16 residues. The CDR3 DNA reads as TGCGCCAGCAGCCCAAGTGGGGCCGTCTACACCGGGGAGCTGTTTTTT. Its translation is CASSPSGAVYTGELFF.

The chain combines TRBV30 with TRBJ1-5; 9 positions agree with TRBD1. Germline V gene lookup returns CDR1 GTSNPN and CDR2 SVGIG (reference sequence). This CDR3 is 14 amino acids long. The J segment lost 5 bases and the V segment lost 3 bases, leaving 5 bases of the junction unmatched. The CDR3 loop reads CAWSETGGDQPQHF. CDR3 coding DNA: TGTGCCTGGAGCGAAACAGGGGGCGATCAGCCCCAGCATTTT.

V gene TRBV18 combines with J gene TRBJ2-5, with TRBD2 as a possible D gene (5 bases). Trimming removed 6 bases at V and 0 bases at J, with 8 bases between. The germline CDR1 and CDR2 sequences are KGHSH and LQKENI. The CDR3 sequence is 13 residues long. This chain's CDR3 is CASSVGNQETQYF. In DNA, the CDR3 is TGTGCCAGCTCGGTCGGGAACCAAGAGACCCAGTACTTC.

This sequence joins TRBV18 and TRBJ2-5; D is possibly TRBD1 (7 bases). The CDR3 has 15 amino acids. Trimming shortened V by 3 bases and J by 1 base, and 12 bases separated the two germline ends. Germline V lookup: CDR1 KGHSH, CDR2 LQKENI. The CDR3 loop reads CASSPQGGPQETQYF. The CDR3 DNA follows: TGTGCCAGCTCACCCCAGGGGGGCCCCCAAGAGACCCAGTACTTC.

The chain recombines TRBV2 with TRBJ2-3; a possible D gene is TRBD1 (5 bases). Germline V CDR1 and CDR2: SNHLY, FYNNEI. V lost 5 bases, J lost 3 bases, and 9 bases lay in between. The CDR3 extends over 13 amino acids. The CDR3 spells CASSRSGTDTQYF. CDR3 coding DNA: TGTGCCAGCAGTCGATCAGGGACAGATACGCAGTATTTT.

This chain uses TRBV20-1 with TRBJ2-1; D is uncertain. V lost 3 bases to trimming and J lost 4 bases, with 4 bases between them. CDR1 is DFQATT and CDR2 is SNEGSKA in the germline V gene (reference sequence). The CDR3 sequence is 11 residues long. CDR3 bases: TGCAGTGCTAGTCGGTACAATGAGCAGTTCTTC. This encodes CSASRYNEQFF.

This clone was seen a handful of times. J is TRBJ1-6 and V is TRBV13, with a possible D match to TRBD1 (5 bases). CDR3 size: 16 residues. The V gene lost 0 bases and the J gene lost 10 bases, with 16 bases spanning the gap. Germline values: CDR1 PRHDT, CDR2 FYEKMQ (reference sequence). The CDR3 DNA reads TGTGCCAGCAGCTTAGGAGGGGTGGGGTTGTTCTCACCCCTCCACTTT. It translates to CASSLGGVGLFSPLHF.

J is TRBJ1-1 and V is TRBV20-1, with a tentative D call TRBD1 (6 bases). Germline-derived CDR1 and CDR2 are DFQATT and SNEGSKA (reference sequence). V was pared by 6 bases and J by 7 bases, with 12 bases between. The CDR3 length is 11 residues. CDR3 amino acids: CSASGTSEAFF. CDR3 nucleotides: TGCAGTGCCTCCGGGACAAGTGAAGCTTTCTTT.

The rearrangement joins TRBV5-4 to TRBJ1-1; TRBD1 aligns across 8 bases. Trimming at V came to 4 bases and at J to 7 bases, leaving 3 bases not matched to a gene. The CDR3 is 12 amino acids. Germline values: CDR1 SGHNT, CDR2 YYREEE (reference sequence). CDR3 region: CASSQGQGEAFF. The CDR3 nucleotides read TGTGCCAGCAGCCAAGGACAGGGTGAAGCTTTCTTT. The variable domain in full, completed from reference TRBV5-4 and TRBJ1-1, reads ETGVTQSPTHLIKTRGQQVTLRCSSQSGHNTVSWYQQALGQGPQFIFQYYREEENGRGNFPPRFSGLQFPNYSSELNVNALELDDSALYLCASSQGQGEAFFGQGTRLTVV.

This chain connects TRBV2 to TRBJ1-2; 7 nucleotides agree with TRBD1. This CDR3 has 14 amino acids. CDR1 is SNHLY and CDR2 is FYNNEI in the germline V gene. The V gene end was trimmed by 6 bases and the J gene end by 4 bases; junction bases not matched to a gene: 8. The CDR3 DNA reads TGTGCCAGCAGCTCGGGACAGACGCCCTATGGCTACACCTTC. Protein: CASSSGQTPYGYTF.

This sequence joins TRBV10-2 and TRBJ2-3; 8 bases are a match to TRBD2. V shed 4 bases and J 2 bases; nucleotides not matched to a gene: 5. This CDR3 region has 15 residues. Germline CDR1 WSHSY, CDR2 SAAADI. Written as DNA, the CDR3 is TGCGCCAGCAGTGTGAGGCGGGGGGTCACAGATACGCAGTATTTT. This translates into CASSVRRGVTDTQYF.

This chain links TRBV29-1 with TRBJ2-6; 9 nucleotides line up with TRBD1. Germline CDR1 and CDR2: SQVTM and ANQGSEA. CDR3 length equals 16 residues. CDR3 DNA sequence: TGCGCCATTAAAGGGACAGGGAGGTCTGGGGCCAACGTCCTGACTTTC. The encoded protein is CAIKGTGRSGANVLTF. The whole variable domain, remainder taken from reference TRBV29-1 and TRBJ2-6, is SAVISQKPSRDICQRGTSLTIQCQVDSQVTMMFWYRQQPGQSLTLIATANQGSEATYESGFVIDKFPISRPNLTFSTLTVSNMSPEDSSIYLCAIKGTGRSGANVLTFGAGSRLTVL.

This clone was counted a few times. The chain links TRBV7-9 to TRBJ1-1; D perhaps matches TRBD1 (5 bases). Trimming shortened V by 5 bases and J by 3 bases, and 13 bases separated the two germline ends. This CDR3 region has 14 residues. Germline V gene lookup returns CDR1 SEHNR and CDR2 FQNEAQ (reference sequence). The CDR3 region has the DNA TGTGCCAGCAGCCCTTGCGGACACCACACTGAAGCTTTCTTT. This translates into CASSPCGHHTEAFF. The whole variable domain, remainder taken from reference TRBV7-9 and TRBJ1-1, is DTGVSQNPRHKITKRGQNVTFRCDPISEHNRLYWYRQTLGQGPEFLTYFQNEAQLEKSRLLSDRFSAERPKGSFSTLEIQRTEQGDSAMYLCASSPCGHHTEAFFGQGTRLTVV.

The chain uses TRBV5-8 and TRBJ2-1; the D is unclear. V was clipped by 4 bases and J by 6 bases, with 20 bases between them. This CDR3 spans 16 amino acids. Germline lookup yields CDR1 SGHTS and CDR2 YDEGEE. The CDR3 nucleotides read TGTGCCAGCAGCCTCCTAATTCCCACTCATACCAATGAGCAGTTCTTC. It is translated as CASSLLIPTHTNEQFF. Full variable domain (remainder filled in from reference TRBV5-8 and TRBJ2-1): EAGVTQSPTHLIKTRGQQATLRCSPISGHTSVYWYQQALGLGLQFLLWYDEGEERNRGNFPPRFSGRQFPNYSSELNVNALELEDSALYLCASSLLIPTHTNEQFFGPGTRLTVL.

V gene TRBV11-2 combines with J gene TRBJ2-3, with D perhaps TRBD2 (5 bases). V lost 2 bases to trimming and J lost 3 bases, with 12 bases between them. Germline lookup yields CDR1 SGHAT and CDR2 FQNNGV. The CDR3 length is 15 residues. The CDR3 DNA sequence: TGTGCCAGCAGCTTACGGTTCGGGGTAACAGATACGCAGTATTTT. Translating gives CASSLRFGVTDTQYF.